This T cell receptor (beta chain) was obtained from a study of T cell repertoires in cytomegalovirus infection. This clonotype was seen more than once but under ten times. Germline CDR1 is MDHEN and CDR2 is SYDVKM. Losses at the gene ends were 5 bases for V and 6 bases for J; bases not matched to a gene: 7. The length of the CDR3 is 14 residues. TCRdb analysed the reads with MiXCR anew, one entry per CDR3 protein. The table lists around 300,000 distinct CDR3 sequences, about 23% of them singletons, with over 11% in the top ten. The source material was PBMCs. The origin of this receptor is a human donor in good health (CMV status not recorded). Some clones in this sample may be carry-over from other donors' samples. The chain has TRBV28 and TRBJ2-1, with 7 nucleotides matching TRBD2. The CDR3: CASSPGLAGNEQFF. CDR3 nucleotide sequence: TGTGCCAGCAGTCCCGGGTTAGCGGGCAATGAGCAGTTCTTC.